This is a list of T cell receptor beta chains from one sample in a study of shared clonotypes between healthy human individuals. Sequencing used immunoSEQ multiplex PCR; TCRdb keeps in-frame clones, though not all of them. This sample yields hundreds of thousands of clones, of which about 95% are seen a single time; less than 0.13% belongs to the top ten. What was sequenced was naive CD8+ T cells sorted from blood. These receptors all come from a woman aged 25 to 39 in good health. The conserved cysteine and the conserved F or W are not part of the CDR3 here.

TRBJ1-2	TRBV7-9	ASSQNPGQGTNYGYT
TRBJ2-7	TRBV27	ATATGLRYEQY
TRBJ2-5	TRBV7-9	ASSRVEQETQY
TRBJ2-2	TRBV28	ASQLTPGSSTGELF
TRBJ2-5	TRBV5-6	ASSSPTEGWRGETQY
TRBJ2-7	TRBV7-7	ASSPGTGFYEQY
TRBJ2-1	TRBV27	ASSLGTSGNNEQF
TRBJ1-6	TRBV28	ASSPAENSPLH
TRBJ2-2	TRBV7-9	ASSLGGHGNTGELF
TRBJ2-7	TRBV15	ATSEKDGGEQY
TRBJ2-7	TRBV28	ASSFDEQY